This T cell receptor (beta chain) emerged from a study of a mutant IDH1 vaccine in newly diagnosed glioma. Study overall: The treated group averaged approximately 42 years old and was around 62% male, 37.5% female. Earlier therapy was either radiotherapy, temozolomide, or both, and most got both.

Sequencing used immunoSEQ multiplex PCR; TCRdb keeps in-frame clones, though not all of them. The sample lists 60,000 to 85,000 clones, approximately 85% occurring once. The J segment lost 5 bases and the V segment lost 4 bases, leaving 8 bases of the junction unmatched. This CDR3 spans 15 amino acids. Per germline, CDR1 MNHNY and CDR2 SVGAGI (reference sequence). Study outcomes and limitations: No link was apparently found between pseudoprogression and changes in top peripheral T cell clonotypes.

Sample time point: baseline, week 1 (first vaccination visit). Treatment denoted: pre-vaccination baseline after standard-of-care therapy. Concerning this clone itself: Its specificity is unknown.

The specimen was PBMCs, collected from a glioma patient treated with radiotherapy, temozolomide or both. The clonotype was recovered from a man between 45 and 60 years old with glioma. The chain links TRBV6-6 to TRBJ2-5; 9 bases fit TRBD1. The CDR3 sequence: CASSSLQGAGETQYF. In nucleotides, the CDR3 is TGTGCCAGCAGTTCGCTACAGGGGGCGGGTGAGACCCAGTACTTC.